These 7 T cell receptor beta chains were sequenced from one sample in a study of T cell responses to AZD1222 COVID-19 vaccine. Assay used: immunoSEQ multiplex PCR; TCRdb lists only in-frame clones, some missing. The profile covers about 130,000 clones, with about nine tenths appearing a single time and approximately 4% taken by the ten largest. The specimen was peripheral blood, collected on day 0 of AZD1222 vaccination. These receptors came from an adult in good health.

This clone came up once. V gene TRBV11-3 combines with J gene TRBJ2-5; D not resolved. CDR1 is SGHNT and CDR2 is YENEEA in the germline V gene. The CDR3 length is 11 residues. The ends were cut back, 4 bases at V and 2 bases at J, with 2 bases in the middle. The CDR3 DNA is TGTGCCAGCAGCTGGCAAGAGACCCAGTACTTC. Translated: CASSWQETQYF.

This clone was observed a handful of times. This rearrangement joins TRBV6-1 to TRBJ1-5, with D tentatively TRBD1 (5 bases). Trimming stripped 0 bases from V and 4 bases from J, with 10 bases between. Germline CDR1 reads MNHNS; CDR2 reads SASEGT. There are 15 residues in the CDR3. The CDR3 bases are TGTGCCAGCAGTGAAGCGCTGGGGGGAAATCAGCCCCAGCATTTT. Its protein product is CASSEALGGNQPQHF.

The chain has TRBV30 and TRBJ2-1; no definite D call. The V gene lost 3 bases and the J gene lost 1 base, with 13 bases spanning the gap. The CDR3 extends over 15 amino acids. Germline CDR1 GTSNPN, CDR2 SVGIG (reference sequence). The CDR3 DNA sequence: TGTGCCTGGAGCCGCACAGTGAAGTCCTACAATGAGCAGTTCTTC. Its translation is CAWSRTVKSYNEQFF.

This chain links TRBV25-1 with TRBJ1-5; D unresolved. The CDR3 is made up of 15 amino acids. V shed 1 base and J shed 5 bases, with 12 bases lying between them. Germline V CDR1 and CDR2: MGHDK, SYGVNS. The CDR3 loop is CASSESVNIDQPQHF. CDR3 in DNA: TGTGCCAGCAGTGAATCAGTGAATATAGATCAGCCCCAGCATTTT.

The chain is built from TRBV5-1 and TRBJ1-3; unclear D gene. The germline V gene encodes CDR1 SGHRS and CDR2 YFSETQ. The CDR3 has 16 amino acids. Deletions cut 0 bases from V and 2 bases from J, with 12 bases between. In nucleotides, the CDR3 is TGCGCCAGCAGCTTGGTTGGCAGTTTGGCTGGAAACACCATATATTTT. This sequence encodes CASSLVGSLAGNTIYF.

CDR3 DNA: TGTGCCAGCAGCCCTGGGACTAGCGGGGGCTGGGACGAGCAGTACTTC. Residues: CASSPGTSGGWDEQYF. V usage is TRBV7-3 and J usage is TRBJ2-7; 14 nucleotides agree with TRBD2. This CDR3 is built from 16 residues. The V gene end was trimmed by 5 bases and the J gene end by 5 bases; junction bases not matched to a gene: 8. Germline V CDR1 and CDR2: SGHTA, FQGTGA. Full variable domain (outside the CDR3, taken from reference TRBV7-3 and TRBJ2-7): GAGVSQTPSNKVTEKGKYVELRCDPISGHTALYWYRQSLGQGPEFLIYFQGTGAADDSGLPNDRFFAVRPEGSVSTLKIQRTERGDSAVYLCASSPGTSGGWDEQYFGPGTRLTVT.

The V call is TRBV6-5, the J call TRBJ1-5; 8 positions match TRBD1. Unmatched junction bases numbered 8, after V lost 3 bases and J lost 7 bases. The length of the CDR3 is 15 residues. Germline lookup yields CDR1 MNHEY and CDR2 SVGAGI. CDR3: CASSYSPGGRQPQHF. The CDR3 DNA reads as TGTGCCAGCAGTTATTCGCCAGGGGGCAGGCAGCCCCAGCATTTT.